One T cell receptor beta chain is described in this entry. From blood CD8+ and CD4+ T cells, the TCR beta chain was sequenced. TEMRA cells underwent FACS enrichment and CD8+ and CD4+ T cells underwent negative isolation. The data stem from a study of CD8 T cells in Susac syndrome. Random hexamers primed reverse transcription of about 0.45 to 1 ug RNA. By means of immunoSEQ multiplex PCR, TCR beta CDR3 spanning 54 Vbeta and 13 Jbeta underwent amplification. Each CDR3 protein is one row after TCRdb ran MiXCR on the immunoSEQ multiplex PCR reads. This repertoire shows 100,000 or so distinct CDR3 sequences, 95% found once; its top ten account for 0.3%. The source material was CD8+ T cells from PBMCs. The clonotype originates from a human donor with Susac syndrome.

DNA for the CDR3: TGTGCCAGCAGTGAACGGAAAAACATTCAGTACTTC. Encoded protein: CASSERKNIQYF. The chain has TRBV2 and TRBJ2-4; D gene uncertain. The V gene lost 2 bases and the J gene lost 4 bases, with 3 bases spanning the gap. Germline V gene lookup returns CDR1 SNHLY and CDR2 FYNNEI. This CDR3 has 12 residues.